This note documents a single TCR beta chain sequence. Antigen: not known. TCRdb's copy holds only in-frame clones and misses some; the assay was immunoSEQ multiplex PCR. The table lists around 41,000 clones, 84% of them singletons. This sample was included in a study of CD4 T cells in relation to SARS-CoV-2 and coronaviruses. Study-level points and caveats: No crossreactivity against non-spike viral proteins was tested here.

The CDR3 consists of 18 residues. V was pared by 0 bases and J by 1 base, with 7 bases of the junction left unmatched. Germline V CDR1 and CDR2: SGDLS, YYNGEE. Fewer than 130,000 naive or memory CD4+ cells were cultured with CEF peptides for nine to ten days. The TCR originated in an adult with COVID-19. The sample was naive CD4+ T cells from PBMCs, cultured in vitro. Described subset: naive CD4+ T cells isolated by negative enrichment. The V and J genes are TRBV9 and TRBJ2-6; TRBD1 matches at 7 bases. CDR3 DNA sequence: TGTGCCAGCAGCGTAGGAGGGGGCGTTATATCTGGGGCCAACGTCCTGACTTTC. Translating it yields CASSVGGGVISGANVLTF.